The source of this T cell receptor (beta chain) is a study of cytomegalovirus exposure and HLA in healthy donors. Germline values: CDR1 MNHEY, CDR2 SMNVEV (reference sequence). The CDR3 is 14 amino acids. Trimming cost V 2 bases and J 10 bases; bases outside gene matches: 5. PCR involved 60 Vbeta and 13 Jbeta primers. Measured with immunoSEQ multiplex PCR; TCRdb has only the in-frame clones, and not every one. This sample has about 89,000 clones; 85% occur once, and the top ten carry around 7%. The TCR sequence derives from a man aged 40-50 years in good health and CMV-seropositive. Sequencing was carried out using PBMCs. The gene calls are TRBV27 and TRBJ1-6, with TRBD1 identical over 7 bases. CDR3 DNA sequence: TGTGCCAGCAGTTTACAGGGGGATCGGTCACCCCTCCACTTT. Residues: CASSLQGDRSPLHF.